This TCR beta chain comes out of a study of T cell responses to AZD1222 COVID-19 vaccine. In this sample, this clone turned up once. With 2 bases removed from V and 0 bases from J, the gap between germline ends came to 12 bases. CDR3 length equals 15 residues. Germline assignment: CDR1 GTSNPN and CDR2 SVGIG (reference sequence). The data were produced by immunoSEQ multiplex PCR, yet TCRdb's version contains in-frame clones alone and is incomplete. The table lists 150,000 to 200,000 clones, approximately 94% of them singletons. This TCR was recovered from an adult who received the AZD1222 COVID-19 vaccine. The chain carries TRBV30 and TRBJ2-3; weak D call: TRBD1 (5 bases). This sample comprised peripheral blood, obtained 28 days after the second AZD1222 dose. This chain's CDR3 is CAWSMKGSSTDTQYF. The CDR3 DNA sequence: TGTGCCTGGAGTATGAAGGGGTCTAGCACAGATACGCAGTATTTT. Supplemented by reference TRBV30 and TRBJ2-3, the full variable domain reads SQTIHQWPATLVQPVGSPLSLECTVEGTSNPNLYWYRQAAGRGLQLLFYSVGIGQISSEVPQNLSASRPQDRQFILSSKKLLLSDSGFYLCAWSMKGSSTDTQYFGPGTRLTVL.